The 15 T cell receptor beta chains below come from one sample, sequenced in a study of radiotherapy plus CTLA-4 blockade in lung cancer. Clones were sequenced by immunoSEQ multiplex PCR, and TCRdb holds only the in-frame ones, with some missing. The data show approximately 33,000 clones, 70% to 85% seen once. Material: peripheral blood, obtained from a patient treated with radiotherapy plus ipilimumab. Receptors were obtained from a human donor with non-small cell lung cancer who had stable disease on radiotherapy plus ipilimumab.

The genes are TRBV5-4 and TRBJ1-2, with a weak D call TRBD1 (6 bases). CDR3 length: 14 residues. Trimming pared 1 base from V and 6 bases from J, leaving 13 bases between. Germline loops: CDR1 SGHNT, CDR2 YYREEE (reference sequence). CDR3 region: CASSLMNRANGYTF. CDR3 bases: TGTGCCAGCAGCTTGATGAACAGGGCTAATGGCTACACCTTC.

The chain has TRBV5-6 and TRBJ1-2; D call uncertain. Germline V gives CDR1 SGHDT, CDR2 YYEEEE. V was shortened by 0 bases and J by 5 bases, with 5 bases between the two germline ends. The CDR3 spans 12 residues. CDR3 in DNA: TGTGCCAGCAGCTTGGATAGTTATGGCTACACCTTC. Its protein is CASSLDSYGYTF.

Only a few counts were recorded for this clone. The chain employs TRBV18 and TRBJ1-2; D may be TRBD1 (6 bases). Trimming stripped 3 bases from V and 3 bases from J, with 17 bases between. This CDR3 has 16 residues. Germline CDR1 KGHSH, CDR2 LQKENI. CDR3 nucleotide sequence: TGTGCCAGCTCACCTCTGAGCACAGGGATAGACTATGGCTACACCTTC. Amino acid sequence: CASSPLSTGIDYGYTF.

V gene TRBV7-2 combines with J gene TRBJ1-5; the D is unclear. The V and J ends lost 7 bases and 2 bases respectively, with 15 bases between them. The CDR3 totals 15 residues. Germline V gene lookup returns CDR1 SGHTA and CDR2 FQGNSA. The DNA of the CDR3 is TGTGCCAGCAACCCTAACGGACTTGGCAATCAGCCCCAGCATTTT. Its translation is CASNPNGLGNQPQHF.

The CDR3 region is CASSSRDGIGYTF. The CDR3 DNA reads as TGTGCCAGCAGCTCCCGGGACGGAATTGGCTACACCTTC. The rearrangement joins TRBV11-3 to TRBJ1-2; tentative D call: TRBD1 (5 bases). V lost 4 bases and J 7 bases, leaving 13 bases between the germline ends. In germline, CDR1 is SGHNT, CDR2 YENEEA. This CDR3 contains 13 residues.

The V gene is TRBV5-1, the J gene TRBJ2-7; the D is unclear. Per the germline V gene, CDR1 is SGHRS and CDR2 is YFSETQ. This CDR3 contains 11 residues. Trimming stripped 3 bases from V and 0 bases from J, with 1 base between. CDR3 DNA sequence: TGCGCCAGCAGCTCCTCCTACGAGCAGTACTTC. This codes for CASSSSYEQYF.

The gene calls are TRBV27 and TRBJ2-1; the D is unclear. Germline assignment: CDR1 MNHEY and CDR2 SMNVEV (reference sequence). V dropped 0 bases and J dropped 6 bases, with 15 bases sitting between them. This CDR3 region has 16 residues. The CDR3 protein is CASSLSRLRRSNEQFF. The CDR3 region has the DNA TGTGCCAGCAGTTTATCTAGGCTTAGACGATCCAATGAGCAGTTCTTC.

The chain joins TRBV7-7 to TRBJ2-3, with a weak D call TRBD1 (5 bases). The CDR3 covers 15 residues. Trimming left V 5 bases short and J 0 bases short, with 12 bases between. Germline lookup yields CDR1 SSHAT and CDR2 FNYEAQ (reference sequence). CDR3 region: CASSPSRQSTDTQYF. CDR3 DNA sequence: TGTGCCAGCAGCCCCAGCAGACAGAGCACAGATACGCAGTATTTT.

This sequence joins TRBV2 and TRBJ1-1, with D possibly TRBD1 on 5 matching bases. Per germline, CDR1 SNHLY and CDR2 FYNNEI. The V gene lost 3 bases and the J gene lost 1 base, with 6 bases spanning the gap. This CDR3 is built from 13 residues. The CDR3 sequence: CASSDRENTEAFF. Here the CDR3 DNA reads TGTGCCAGCAGTGACAGGGAGAACACTGAAGCTTTCTTT.

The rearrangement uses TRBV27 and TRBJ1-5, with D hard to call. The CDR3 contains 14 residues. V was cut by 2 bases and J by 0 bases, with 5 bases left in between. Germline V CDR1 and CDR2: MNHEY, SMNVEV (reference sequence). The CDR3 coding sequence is TGTGCCAGCAGTTTACAGAATAGCAATCAGCCCCAGCATTTT. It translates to CASSLQNSNQPQHF.

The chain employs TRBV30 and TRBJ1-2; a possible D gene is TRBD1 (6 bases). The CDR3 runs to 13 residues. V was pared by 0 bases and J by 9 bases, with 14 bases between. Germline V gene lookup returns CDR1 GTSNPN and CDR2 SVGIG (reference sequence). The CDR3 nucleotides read TGTGCCTGGAGTGTACAAACAGGGAAGCGCTACACCTTC. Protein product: CAWSVQTGKRYTF.

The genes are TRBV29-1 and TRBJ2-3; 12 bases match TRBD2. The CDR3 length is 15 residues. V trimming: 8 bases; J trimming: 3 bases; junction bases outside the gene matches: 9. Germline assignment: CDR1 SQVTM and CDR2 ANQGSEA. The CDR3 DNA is TGCAGCATAGAAGAGACTAGCGGGGGTACAGATACGCAGTATTTT. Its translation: CSIEETSGGTDTQYF.

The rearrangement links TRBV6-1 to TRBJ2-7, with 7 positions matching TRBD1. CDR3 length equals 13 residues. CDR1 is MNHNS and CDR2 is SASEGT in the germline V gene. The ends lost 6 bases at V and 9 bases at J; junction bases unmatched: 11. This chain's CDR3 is CASSRTRQGWQYF. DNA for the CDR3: TGTGCCAGCAGCCGCACCCGACAGGGCTGGCAGTACTTC.

CDR3 nucleotide sequence: TGCAGCGTTGAAGATGTTAGAGGGGGCGGTGGCTACACCTTC. It yields the protein CSVEDVRGGGGYTF. The chain couples TRBV29-1 to TRBJ1-2, with 7 bases identical to TRBD1. CDR1 is SQVTM and CDR2 is ANQGSEA in the germline V gene. The CDR3 is made up of 14 amino acids. V lost 0 bases to trimming and J lost 7 bases; unmatched junction nucleotides: 8.

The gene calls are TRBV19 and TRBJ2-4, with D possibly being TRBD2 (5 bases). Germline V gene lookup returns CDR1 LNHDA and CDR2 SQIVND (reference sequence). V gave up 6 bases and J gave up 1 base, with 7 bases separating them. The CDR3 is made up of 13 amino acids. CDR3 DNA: TGTGCCAGTAGAGAGGGCGCCAAAAACATTCAGTACTTC. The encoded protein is CASREGAKNIQYF.